This entry concerns a single TCR beta chain. The data were taken from a study of blood T cell repertoires in COVID-19. Study details: There were acute and convalescent COVID-19 samples, and they came from the United States, Italy and Spain.

Grouping used clinical history reported by participants in a survey and questionnaire. Profiling relied on immunoSEQ multiplex PCR, and the TCRdb table lists in-frame clones only, not all of them. The sample lists about 270,000 clones; approximately 91% were seen once. V was shortened by 1 base and J by 4 bases, with 9 bases between the two germline ends. This CDR3 is 14 amino acids long. Per germline, CDR1 MGHRA and CDR2 YSYEKL. The sample taken for sequencing was PBMCs or T cells enriched from blood (not recorded which). V is TRBV4-1 and J is TRBJ2-3; D remains unclear. This TCR came from a woman in her thirties or forties with acute COVID-19. The CDR3, as DNA: TGCGCCAGCAGCCAAGGCAGTTATTCAGATACGCAGTATTTT. Amino acid sequence: CASSQGSYSDTQYF.